This is a list of T cell receptor beta chains from one sample in a study of molecular identifiers for immune sequencing clone quantification. TCRdb reprocessed the PCR reads with MiXCR, giving one entry per CDR3 protein. The data contain about 640,000 distinct CDR3 sequences, approximately 20% of them seen just once; the ten biggest clones take up roughly 0.9%. Specimen: naive CD8+ T cells from blood, with Jurkat cell RNA spiked in. These receptors were taken from a human donor in good health. Some libraries in this study had Jurkat cell RNA spiked in. CDR3s include the opening cysteine and the closing phenylalanine or tryptophan. A D gene is named only where the DNA matches it firmly. Only part of the rows carry a size: once, few, many, or a class if the clone is expanded.

J: TRBJ2-5; D: -; V: TRBV9; size: many; DNA: TGTGCCAGCAGCCCGCTTCTTGGGGCACAGACCCAGTACTTC; CDR3: CASSPLLGAQTQYF
J: TRBJ1-5; D: -; V: TRBV23-1; size: few; DNA: TGCGCCAGCAGTCACGATTCCTCCAGGGCGTGGGCGAGAGCCCAGCATTTT; CDR3: CASSHDSSRAWARAQHF
J: TRBJ2-7; D: -; V: TRBV30; size: many; DNA: TGTGCCTGGAGTGTAGGCAGTTACTACGAGCAGTACTTC; CDR3: CAWSVGSYYEQYF
J: TRBJ1-5; D: -; V: TRBV19; size: few; DNA: TGTGCCAGTAGTACCGGGACACGGAGCAATCAGCCCCAGCATTTT; CDR3: CASSTGTRSNQPQHF
J: TRBJ2-7; D: -; V: TRBV4-3; size: few; DNA: TGCGCCAGCAGCCAAGAACTCTTGGGAATTACCTACGAGCAGTACTTC; CDR3: CASSQELLGITYEQYF
J: TRBJ2-7; D: TRBD1; V: TRBV20-1; size: many; DNA: TGCAGTGCTAACCCCCACAGGGGCAGCTCCTACGAGCAGTACTTC; CDR3: CSANPHRGSSYEQYF
J: TRBJ2-7; D: -; V: TRBV5-1; size: many; DNA: TGCGCCAGCGCAGTTGCCCCAGACTACGAGCAGTACTTC; CDR3: CASAVAPDYEQYF
J: TRBJ1-2; D: -; V: TRBV6-5; size: many; DNA: TGTGCCAGCAGTCCCTTTCCCCAGGGTAACTATGGCTACACCTTC; CDR3: CASSPFPQGNYGYTF
J: TRBJ2-7; D: -; V: TRBV7-3; size: many; DNA: TGTGCCAGCAGCTCGTCCTACCCCCGGGCCCGAGACTCCTACGAGCAGTACTTC; CDR3: CASSSSYPRARDSYEQYF
J: TRBJ2-1; D: TRBD2; V: TRBV29-1; size: -; DNA: TGCAGCGTCCAAGCGGGGGGGGCTAGCGGGAGACGGGGATACAATGAGCAGTTCTTC; CDR3: CSVQAGGASGRRGYNEQFF
J: TRBJ1-2; D: TRBD1; V: TRBV20-1; size: many; DNA: TGCAGTGCCCGGGACAGGGAATGGGTCTATGGCTACACCTTC; CDR3: CSARDREWVYGYTF
J: TRBJ2-7; D: TRBD1; V: TRBV19; size: many; DNA: TGTGCCAGTAGTATGGACAGGACCTACGAGCAGTACTTC; CDR3: CASSMDRTYEQYF
J: TRBJ2-2; D: -; V: TRBV4-1; size: many; DNA: TGCGCCAGCAGCCAAGTGGGGGATATCGGGGAGCTGTTTTTT; CDR3: CASSQVGDIGELFF